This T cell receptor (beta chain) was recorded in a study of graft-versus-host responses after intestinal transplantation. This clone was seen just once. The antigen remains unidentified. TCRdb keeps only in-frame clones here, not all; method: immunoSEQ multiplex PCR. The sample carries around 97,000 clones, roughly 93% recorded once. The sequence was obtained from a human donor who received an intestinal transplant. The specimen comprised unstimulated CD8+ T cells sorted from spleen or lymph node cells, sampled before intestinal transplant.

The CDR3 protein is CASRWTANTEAFF. The CDR3 DNA is TGTGCCAGCCGATGGACAGCTAACACTGAAGCTTTCTTT. This chain links TRBV19 with TRBJ1-1; D is possibly TRBD1 (6 bases). Trimming left V 9 bases short and J 2 bases short, with 13 bases between. CDR1 and CDR2 (germline): LNHDA, SQIVND (reference sequence). This CDR3 region has 13 residues.